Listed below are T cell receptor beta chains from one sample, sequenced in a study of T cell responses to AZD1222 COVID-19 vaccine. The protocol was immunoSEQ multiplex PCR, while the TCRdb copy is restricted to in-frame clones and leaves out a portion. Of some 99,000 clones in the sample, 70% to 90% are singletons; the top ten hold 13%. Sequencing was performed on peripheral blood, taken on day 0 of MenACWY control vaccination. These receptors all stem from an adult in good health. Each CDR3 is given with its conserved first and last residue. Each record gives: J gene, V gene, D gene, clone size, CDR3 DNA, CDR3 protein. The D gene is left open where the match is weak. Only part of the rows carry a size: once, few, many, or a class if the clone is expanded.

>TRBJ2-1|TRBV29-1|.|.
TGCAGCGTTGCAATGCCGGGGCAGTTCTTC
CSVAMPGQFF
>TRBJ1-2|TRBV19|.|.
TGTGCCAGTAGTATAGGAACAGTCCCCTGGTATGGCTACACCTTC
CASSIGTVPWYGYTF
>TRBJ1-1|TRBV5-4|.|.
TGTGCCAGCAGCCCGCCGGGGGAGAGGAACACTGAAGCTTTCTTT
CASSPPGERNTEAFF
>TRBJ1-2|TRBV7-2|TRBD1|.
TGTGCCAGCAGCCCCCGTGGACAGGGGGCCGTTGGCTACACCTTC
CASSPRGQGAVGYTF
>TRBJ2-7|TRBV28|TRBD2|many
TGTGCCAGCATCATAGCGGGAGGGGGCTCCTACGAGCAGTACTTC
CASIIAGGGSYEQYF
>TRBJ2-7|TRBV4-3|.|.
TGCGCCAGCAGCCAAGGGCTGGAGATCTACGAGCAGTACTTC
CASSQGLEIYEQYF
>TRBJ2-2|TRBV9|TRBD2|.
TGTGCCAGCGGGCGTAGCGGGAGGGCCGCCACCGGGGAGCTGTTTTTT
CASGRSGRAATGELFF
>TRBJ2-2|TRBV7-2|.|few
TGTGCCAGCAGCTTAGCGCTCGCTGGGACCGGGGAGCTGTTTTTT
CASSLALAGTGELFF
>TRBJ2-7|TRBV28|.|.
TGTGCCAGCAGTTTTGCCGGGCCCAGAGAGCAGTACTTC
CASSFAGPREQYF
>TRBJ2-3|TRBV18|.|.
TGTGCCAGCTCACCACGCATTGTAGGGCGTGGAGATACGCAGTATTTT
CASSPRIVGRGDTQYF
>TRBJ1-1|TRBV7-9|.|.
TGTGCCAGCAGCTTCAGGGGAGGGAACACTGAAGCTTTCTTT
CASSFRGGNTEAFF
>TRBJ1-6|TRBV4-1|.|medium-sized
TGCGCCAGCAGCCAAGATGGGGACGGGGATTCACCCCTCCACTTT
CASSQDGDGDSPLHF
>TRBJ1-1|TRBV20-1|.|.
TGCAGTGCTAGCCCACAGACTGAAGCTTTCTTT
CSASPQTEAFF
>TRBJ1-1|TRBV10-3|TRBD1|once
TGTGCCATCAGTGGGACAGGGAACACTGAAGCTTTCTTT
CAISGTGNTEAFF
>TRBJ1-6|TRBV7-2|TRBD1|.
TGTGCCAGCAGCTTATGGCTTTCAGGGGGCTCCGATTCACCCCTCCACTTT
CASSLWLSGGSDSPLHF
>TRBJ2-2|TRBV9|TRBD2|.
TGTGCAAGCAGCGTAATAGCGGGTTTGAACGGGGAGCTGTTTTTT
CASSVIAGLNGELFF
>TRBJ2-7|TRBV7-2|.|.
TGTGCCAGCAGCTTTTCAGTAGACTCCTACGAGCAGTACTTC
CASSFSVDSYEQYF
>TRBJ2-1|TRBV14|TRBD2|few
TGTGCCAGCAGCCAAGTGGGTTTAAGTAGGGGCGGGAGTCGCAATGAGCAGTTCTTC
CASSQVGLSRGGSRNEQFF
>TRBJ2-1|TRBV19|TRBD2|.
TGTGCCAGTAGTATCGGGGGAGCGGGGGTAAATGAGCAGTTCTTC
CASSIGGAGVNEQFF
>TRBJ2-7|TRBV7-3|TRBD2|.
TGTGCCAGCAGCTTAACCCCCCTCAGCGGGAGTAGGTACGAGCAGTACTTC
CASSLTPLSGSRYEQYF
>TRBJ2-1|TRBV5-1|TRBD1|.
TGCGCCAGTCACACAGGGGAAGGTATCAATGAGCAGTTCTTC
CASHTGEGINEQFF
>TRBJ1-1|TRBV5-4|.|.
TGTGCCAGCAGCACAATTCGGACTGAAGCTTTCTTT
CASSTIRTEAFF
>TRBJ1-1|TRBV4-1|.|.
TGCGCCAGCAGCCATGACTACAGGGCCATGAACACTGAAGCTTTCTTT
CASSHDYRAMNTEAFF
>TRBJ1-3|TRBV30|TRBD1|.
TGTGCCTGCCCCGAAGGGGGCGGAAACACCATATATTTT
CACPEGGGNTIYF
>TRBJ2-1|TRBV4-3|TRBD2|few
TGCGCCAGCAGCCAAGATGCGAGCGGGGGATACAATGAGCAGTTCTTC
CASSQDASGGYNEQFF
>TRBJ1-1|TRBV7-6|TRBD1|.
TGTGCCAGCAGCCCCGCAGGGGGAATAAACACTGAAGCTTTCTTT
CASSPAGGINTEAFF
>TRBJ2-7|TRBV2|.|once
TGTGCCAGCGCAAACGCGGCTAGTGATGAGCAGTACTTC
CASANAASDEQYF
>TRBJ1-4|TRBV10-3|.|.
TGTGCCATCAGTGAGGACGGCGCAACTAATGAAAAACTGTTTTTT
CAISEDGATNEKLFF
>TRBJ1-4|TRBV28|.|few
TGTGCCAGCAGTTTTAACCTGAGGGCGGGTGAAAAACTGTTTTTT
CASSFNLRAGEKLFF
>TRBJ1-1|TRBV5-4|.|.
TGTGCCAGCAGCTTCTCACAGGGGAACACTGAAGCTTTCTTT
CASSFSQGNTEAFF
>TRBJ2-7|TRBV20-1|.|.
TGCAGTGCTAGTAAACAGGGTCAGCCCTACGAGCAGTACTTC
CSASKQGQPYEQYF
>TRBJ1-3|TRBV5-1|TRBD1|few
TGCGCCAGCGGGGACAGGGGGCGAGGAAACACCATATATTTT
CASGDRGRGNTIYF
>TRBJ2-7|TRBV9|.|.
TGTGCCAGCAGCCCCCTTCCGCGTGGGGGTTTCTACGAGCAGTACTTC
CASSPLPRGGFYEQYF
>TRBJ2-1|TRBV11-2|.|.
TGTGCCAGCAGCTTAGACCGGTTTGAGCAGTTCTTC
CASSLDRFEQFF
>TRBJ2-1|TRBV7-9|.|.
TGTGCCAGCAGTCATTCCGGGAGCTCCAATGAGCAGTTCTTC
CASSHSGSSNEQFF
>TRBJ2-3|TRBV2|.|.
TGTGCCAGCAGTGCTGGAGGGGATACGCAGTATTTT
CASSAGGDTQYF
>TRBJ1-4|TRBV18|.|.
TGTGCCAGCTCTCTTAGAGTACTGGCAAATGAAAAACTGTTTTTT
CASSLRVLANEKLFF
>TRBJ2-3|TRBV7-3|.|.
TGTGCCAGCAGCTTAGTGGGGGGCGCCCGCACAGATACGCAGTATTTT
CASSLVGGARTDTQYF
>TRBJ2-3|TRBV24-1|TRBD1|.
TGTGCCACCAGTGATGCAGGGACAGGGAAAAATCTTGATACGCAGTATTTT
CATSDAGTGKNLDTQYF
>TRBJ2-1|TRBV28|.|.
TGTGCCAGCAGTTTTGAGGGCGGTAGCTCCTACAATGAGCAGTTCTTC
CASSFEGGSSYNEQFF
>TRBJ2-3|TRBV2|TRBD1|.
TGTGCCAGCAGTTTCCCCGGGACAGATAGCACAGATACGCAGTATTTT
CASSFPGTDSTDTQYF
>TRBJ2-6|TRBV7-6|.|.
TGTGCCAGCAGCTTCCTCGGGGCCAACGTCCTGACTTTC
CASSFLGANVLTF
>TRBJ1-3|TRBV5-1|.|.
TGCGCCAGCAGCTTGGAGGCCTCCGGCCCCGGGAACACCATATATTTT
CASSLEASGPGNTIYF
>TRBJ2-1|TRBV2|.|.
TGTGCCAGCAGTGGAGAGGGATCGGACTTCTACAATGAGCAGTTCTTC
CASSGEGSDFYNEQFF
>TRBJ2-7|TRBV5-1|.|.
TGCGCCAGCAGCGAAGTTCAATCCTACGAGCAGTACTTC
CASSEVQSYEQYF
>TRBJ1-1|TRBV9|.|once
TGTGCCAGCAGCGCAGCAGACAAAGCTGAAGCTTTCTTT
CASSAADKAEAFF
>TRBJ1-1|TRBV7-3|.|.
TGTGCCAGCAGCTTCGAGGGGTCTTCTTACTCTGAAGCTTTCTTT
CASSFEGSSYSEAFF
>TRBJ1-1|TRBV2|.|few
TGTGCCAGCAGTGAAATTCTCGGGGTCGCTGTAAACACTGAAGCTTTCTTT
CASSEILGVAVNTEAFF
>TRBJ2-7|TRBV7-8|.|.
TGTGCCAGCAGCTTAGGAGTAGAGCGCGAGCAGTACTTC
CASSLGVEREQYF
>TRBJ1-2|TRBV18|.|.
TGTGCCAGCTCAGCTCAGCCGTACCCCTATGATGGCTACACCTTC
CASSAQPYPYDGYTF
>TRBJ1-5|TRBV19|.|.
TGTGCCAGTAGTAATCTGGAATTCCATCAGCCCCAGCATTTT
CASSNLEFHQPQHF
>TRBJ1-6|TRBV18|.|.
TGTGCCAGCTCACCAGTCGAGAGCTCCTATAATTCACCCCTCCACTTT
CASSPVESSYNSPLHF
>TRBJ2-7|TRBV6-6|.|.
TGTGCCAGCAGTGACCACGAGAACTACGAGCAGTACTTC
CASSDHENYEQYF
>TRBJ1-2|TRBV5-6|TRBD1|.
TGTGCCAGCAGGACAGGACAGGGTAGGAGCTACTATGGCTACACCTTC
CASRTGQGRSYYGYTF
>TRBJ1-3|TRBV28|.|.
TGTGCCAGCAGTCGCCGCCGGACGGTAGGAAACACCATATATTTT
CASSRRRTVGNTIYF
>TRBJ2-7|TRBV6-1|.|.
TGTGCCAGCAGTGAATTACCCAGTCGGGGAACCTACGAGCAGTACTTC
CASSELPSRGTYEQYF
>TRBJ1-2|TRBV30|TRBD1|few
TGTGCCTGGAGTGTACTGGGGACAGGTCAGGTCTATGGCTACACCTTC
CAWSVLGTGQVYGYTF
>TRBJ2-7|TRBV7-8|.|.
TGTGCCAGCAGCTCCAGGGTCTACGAGCAGTACTTC
CASSSRVYEQYF
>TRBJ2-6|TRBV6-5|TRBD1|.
TGTGCCAGCATGCAGGGGGCTGCTGGGGCCAACGTCCTGACTTTC
CASMQGAAGANVLTF